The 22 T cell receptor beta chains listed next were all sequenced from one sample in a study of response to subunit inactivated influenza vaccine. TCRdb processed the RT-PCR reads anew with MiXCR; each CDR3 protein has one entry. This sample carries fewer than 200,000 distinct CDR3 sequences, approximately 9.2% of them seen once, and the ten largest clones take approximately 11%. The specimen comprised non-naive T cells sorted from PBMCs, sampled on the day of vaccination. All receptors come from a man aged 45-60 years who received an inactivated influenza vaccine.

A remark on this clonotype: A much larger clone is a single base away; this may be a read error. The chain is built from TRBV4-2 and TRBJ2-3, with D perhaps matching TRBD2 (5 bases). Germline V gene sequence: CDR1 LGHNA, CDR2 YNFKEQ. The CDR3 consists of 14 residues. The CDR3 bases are TGTGCCAGCAGCCAAGCTCCTAGCACATATACGCAGTATTTT. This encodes CASSQAPSTYTQYF.

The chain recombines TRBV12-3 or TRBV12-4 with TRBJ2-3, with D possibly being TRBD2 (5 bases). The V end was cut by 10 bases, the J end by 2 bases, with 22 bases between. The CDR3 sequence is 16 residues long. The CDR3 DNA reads TGTGCCACCTTGAACTTACGGGATATTTCCACAGATACGCAGTATTTT. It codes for CATLNLRDISTDTQYF.

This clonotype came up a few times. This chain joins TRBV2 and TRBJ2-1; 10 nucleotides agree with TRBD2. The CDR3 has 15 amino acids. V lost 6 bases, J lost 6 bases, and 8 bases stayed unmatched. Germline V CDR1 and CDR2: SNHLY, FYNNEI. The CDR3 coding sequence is TGTGCCAGCAGCCCCGAGCGGGGGGGCTTCAATGAGCAGTTCTTC. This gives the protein CASSPERGGFNEQFF.

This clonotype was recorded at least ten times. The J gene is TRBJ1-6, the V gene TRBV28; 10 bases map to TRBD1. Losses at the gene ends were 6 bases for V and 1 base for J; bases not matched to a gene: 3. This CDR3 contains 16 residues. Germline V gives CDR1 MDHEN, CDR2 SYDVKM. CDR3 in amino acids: CASSPDRGSYNSPLHF. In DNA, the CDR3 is TGTGCCAGCAGCCCGGACAGGGGGTCCTATAATTCACCCCTCCACTTT.

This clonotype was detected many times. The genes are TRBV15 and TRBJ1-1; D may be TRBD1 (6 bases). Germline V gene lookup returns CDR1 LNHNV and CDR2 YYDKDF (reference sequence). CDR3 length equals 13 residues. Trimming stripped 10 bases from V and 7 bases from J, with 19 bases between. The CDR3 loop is CAKEGGGVGEAFF. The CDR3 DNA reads TGTGCCAAAGAAGGGGGGGGAGTGGGTGAAGCTTTCTTT.

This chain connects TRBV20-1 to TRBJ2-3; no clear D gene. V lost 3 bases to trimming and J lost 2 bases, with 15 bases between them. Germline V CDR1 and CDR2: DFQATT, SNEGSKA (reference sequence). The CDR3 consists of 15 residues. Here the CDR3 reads CSASESSWATDTQYF. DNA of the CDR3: TGCAGTGCTAGTGAGTCTAGTTGGGCCACAGATACGCAGTATTTT.

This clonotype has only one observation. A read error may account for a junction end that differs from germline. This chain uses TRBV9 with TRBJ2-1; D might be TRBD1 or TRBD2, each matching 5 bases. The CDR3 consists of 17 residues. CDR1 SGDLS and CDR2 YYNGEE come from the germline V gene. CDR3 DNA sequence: TGTGCCAGCAGCGCAAGCCAGGGCTGGGGGTCCTACGATGAGCAGTTCTTC. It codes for CASSASQGWGSYDEQFF. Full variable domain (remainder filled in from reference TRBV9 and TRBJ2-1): DSGVTQTPKHLITATGQRVTLRCSPRSGDLSVYWYQQSLDQGLQFLIQYYNGEERAKGNILERFSAQQFPDLHSELNLSSLELGDSALYFCASSASQGWGSYDEQFFGPGTRLTVL.

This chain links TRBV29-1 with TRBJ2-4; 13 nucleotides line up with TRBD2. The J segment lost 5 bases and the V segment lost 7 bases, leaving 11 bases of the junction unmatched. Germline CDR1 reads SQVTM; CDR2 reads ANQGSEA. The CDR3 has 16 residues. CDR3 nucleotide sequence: TGCAGCGGCATTAGGACTAGCGGGAGTAGTCAAAACATTCAGTACTTC. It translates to CSGIRTSGSSQNIQYF.

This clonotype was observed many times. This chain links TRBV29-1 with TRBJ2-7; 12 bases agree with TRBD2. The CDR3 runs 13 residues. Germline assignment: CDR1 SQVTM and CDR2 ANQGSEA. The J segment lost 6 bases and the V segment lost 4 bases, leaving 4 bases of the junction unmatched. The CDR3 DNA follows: TGCAGCGTTGGGCTAGCGGGAGGGGGCGAGCAGTACTTC. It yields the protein CSVGLAGGGEQYF.

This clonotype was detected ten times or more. The CDR3 region is CSAISGLAGAGELFF. In DNA, the CDR3 is TGCAGTGCTATCTCGGGACTAGCGGGAGCCGGGGAGCTGTTTTTT. The rearrangement links TRBV20-1 to TRBJ2-2; 14 nucleotides match TRBD2. The junction had 4 bases not matched to a gene; V was cut back by 4 bases and J by 6 bases. CDR3 length equals 15 residues. The V gene's germline CDR1 is DFQATT and CDR2 SNEGSKA (reference sequence).

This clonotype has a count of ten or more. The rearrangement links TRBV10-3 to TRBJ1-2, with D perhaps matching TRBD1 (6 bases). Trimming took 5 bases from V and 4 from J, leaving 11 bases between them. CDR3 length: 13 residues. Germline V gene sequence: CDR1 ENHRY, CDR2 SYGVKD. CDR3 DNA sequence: TGTGCCATCAGTACAGGGATCGGCTATGGCTACACCTTC. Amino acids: CAISTGIGYGYTF.

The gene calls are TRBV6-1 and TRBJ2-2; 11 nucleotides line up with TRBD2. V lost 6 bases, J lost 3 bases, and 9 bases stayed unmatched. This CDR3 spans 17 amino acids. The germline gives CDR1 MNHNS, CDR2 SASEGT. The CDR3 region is CASSSHSGRVYTGELFF. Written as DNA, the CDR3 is TGTGCCAGCAGCAGCCATAGCGGGAGGGTGTACACCGGGGAGCTGTTTTTT.

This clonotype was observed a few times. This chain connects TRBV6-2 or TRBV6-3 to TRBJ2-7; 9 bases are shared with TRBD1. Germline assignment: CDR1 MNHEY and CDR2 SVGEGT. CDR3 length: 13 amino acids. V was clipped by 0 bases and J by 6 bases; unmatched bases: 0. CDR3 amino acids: CASSYSGQGEQYF. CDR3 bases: TGTGCCAGCAGTTACTCGGGACAGGGCGAGCAGTACTTC.

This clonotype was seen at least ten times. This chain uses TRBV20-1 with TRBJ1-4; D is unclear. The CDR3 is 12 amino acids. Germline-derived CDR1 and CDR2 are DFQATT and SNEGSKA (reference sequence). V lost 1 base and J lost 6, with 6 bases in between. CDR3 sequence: CSARALDEKLFF. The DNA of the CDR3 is TGCAGTGCTAGAGCTCTGGATGAAAAACTGTTTTTT.

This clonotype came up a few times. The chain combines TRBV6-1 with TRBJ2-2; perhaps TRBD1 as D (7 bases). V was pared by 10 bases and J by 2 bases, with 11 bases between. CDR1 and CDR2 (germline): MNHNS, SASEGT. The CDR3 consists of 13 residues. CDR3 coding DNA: TGTGCCACGGGGGACAGAAACACCGGGGAGCTGTTTTTT. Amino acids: CATGDRNTGELFF.

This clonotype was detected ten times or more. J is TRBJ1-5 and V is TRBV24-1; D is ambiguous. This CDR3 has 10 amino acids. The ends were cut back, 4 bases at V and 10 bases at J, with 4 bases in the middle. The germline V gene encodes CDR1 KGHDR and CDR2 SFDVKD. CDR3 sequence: CATSDAPQHF. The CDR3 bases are TGTGCCACCAGTGACGCCCCCCAGCATTTT.

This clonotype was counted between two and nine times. CDR3 sequence reads: CASCQQGTGELFF. The CDR3 nucleotides read TGCGCCAGCTGCCAACAGGGCACCGGGGAGCTGTTTTTT. The chain employs TRBV5-1 and TRBJ2-2; tentatively, D is TRBD1 (6 bases). V lost 7 bases and J lost 4, with 11 bases in between. Germline-derived CDR1 and CDR2 are SGHRS and YFSETQ. The CDR3 covers 13 residues.

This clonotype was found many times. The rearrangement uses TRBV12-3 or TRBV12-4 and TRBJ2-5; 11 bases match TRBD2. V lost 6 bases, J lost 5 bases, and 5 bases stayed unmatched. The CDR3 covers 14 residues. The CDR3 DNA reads TGTGCCAGCAGCTATAGCGGGAGGGGGGAGACCCAGTACTTC. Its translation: CASSYSGRGETQYF.

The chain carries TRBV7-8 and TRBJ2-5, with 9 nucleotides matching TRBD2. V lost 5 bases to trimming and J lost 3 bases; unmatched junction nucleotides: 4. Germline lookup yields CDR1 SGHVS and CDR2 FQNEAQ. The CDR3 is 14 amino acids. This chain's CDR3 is CASSRGLAKETQYF. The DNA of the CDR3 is TGTGCCAGCAGCCGAGGACTAGCGAAAGAGACCCAGTACTTC.

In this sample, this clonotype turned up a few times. The CDR3 spells CASSDGGYGYTF. In nucleotides, the CDR3 is TGTGCCAGCAGCGATGGGGGCTACGGCTACACCTTC. The chain employs TRBV7-9 and TRBJ1-2, with a possible D match to TRBD1 (6 bases). Between the trimmed V and J ends, which lost 5 bases and 8 bases, there was a span of 12 bases. The CDR3 has 12 amino acids. The germline gives CDR1 SEHNR, CDR2 FQNEAQ (reference sequence).

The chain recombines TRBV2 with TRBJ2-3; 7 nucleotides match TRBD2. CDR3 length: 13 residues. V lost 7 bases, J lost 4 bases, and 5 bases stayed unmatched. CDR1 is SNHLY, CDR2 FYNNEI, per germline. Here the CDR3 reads CASKQREADTQYF. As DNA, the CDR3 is TGTGCCAGCAAGCAGCGGGAAGCAGATACGCAGTATTTT.

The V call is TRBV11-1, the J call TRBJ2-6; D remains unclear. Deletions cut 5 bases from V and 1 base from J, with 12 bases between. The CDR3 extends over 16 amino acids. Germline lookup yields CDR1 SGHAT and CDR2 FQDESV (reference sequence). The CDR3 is CASSPRVGSGANVLTF. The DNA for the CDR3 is TGTGCCAGCAGCCCCCGTGTGGGATCTGGGGCCAACGTCCTGACTTTC.